This is a list of T cell receptor beta chains from one sample in a study of spatial heterogeneity in lung cancer. In TCRdb, the 5' RACE reads were re-called with MiXCR into one record per CDR3 protein. Counted here are over 3,000 distinct CDR3 sequences, 7.5% to 8.5% occurring once; the ten biggest clones make up around 14%. The starting material was lung tumor tissue, obtained at surgery. The origin of the receptors is a male donor with early-stage non-small cell lung cancer. CDR3s include the opening cysteine and the closing phenylalanine or tryptophan. Each record gives: clone size, J gene, V gene, D gene, CDR3 DNA, CDR3 protein. D genes are given only for firm matches. Clone size is given for some rows only: seen once, a few or many times, or a class if the clone is expanded.

size: many; J: TRBJ1-2; V: TRBV3-1; D: TRBD1; DNA: TGTGCCAGCAGTACAACAGGGGGCGGTCATGGCTACACCTTC; CDR3: CASSTTGGGHGYTF
size: many; J: TRBJ2-1; V: TRBV27; D: NA; DNA: TGTGCCAGCAGTTTATCGCTAACAGGCCCTTACAATGAGCAGTTCTTC; CDR3: CASSLSLTGPYNEQFF
size: medium-sized; J: TRBJ1-3; V: TRBV7-2; D: NA; DNA: TGTGCCAGCAGCCCAGGGGATGGGGGGCGGAACACCATATATTTT; CDR3: CASSPGDGGRNTIYF
size: medium-sized; J: TRBJ1-1; V: TRBV20-1; D: NA; DNA: TGCAGTGCTAGCCGGCAGGGGCTAAGCTCTGAAGCTTTCTTT; CDR3: CSASRQGLSSEAFF
size: medium-sized; J: TRBJ1-2; V: TRBV7-8; D: TRBD1; DNA: TGTGCCAGCAGCTTAGAGGGGGCGGGCAACTATGGCTACACCTTC; CDR3: CASSLEGAGNYGYTF
size: many; J: TRBJ1-1; V: TRBV5-1; D: TRBD1; DNA: TGCGCCAGCAGCTTGGATGGCGGGACAGGGTTCTTCTCTGAAGCTTTCTTT; CDR3: CASSLDGGTGFFSEAFF
size: medium-sized; J: TRBJ1-1; V: TRBV12-3/TRBV12-4; D: NA; DNA: TGTGCCAGCAGGACCCAGGGGTATACTGAAGCTTTCTTT; CDR3: CASRTQGYTEAFF
size: NA; J: TRBJ2-7; V: TRBV5-1; D: TRBD2; DNA: TGCGCCAGCAGCCCTTCCGCGACTAGCGGGGCCTACGAGCAGTACTTC; CDR3: CASSPSATSGAYEQYF
size: medium-sized; J: TRBJ2-1; V: TRBV5-1; D: TRBD2; DNA: TGCGCCAGCAGCACCCTTACTAGCGGTCCTTACAATGAGCAGTTCTTC; CDR3: CASSTLTSGPYNEQFF
size: medium-sized; J: TRBJ1-1; V: TRBV5-5; D: TRBD1; DNA: TGTGCCAGCACCTCGAAGTGGACAGGGAAAGAGCCTTTCTTT; CDR3: CASTSKWTGKEPFF
size: many; J: TRBJ1-2; V: TRBV5-1; D: NA; DNA: TGCGCCAGCAGCATACAGGGTGAATCTAACTATGGCTACACCTTC; CDR3: CASSIQGESNYGYTF
size: many; J: TRBJ2-3; V: TRBV30; D: TRBD1; DNA: TGTGCCTGGGGATCGGACAGGGGAACAGATACGCAGTATTTT; CDR3: CAWGSDRGTDTQYF
size: many; J: TRBJ2-3; V: TRBV9; D: TRBD2; DNA: TGTGCCAGCAGCGTAGTGTCTAGCGGTCCAGGAGATACGCAGTATTTT; CDR3: CASSVVSSGPGDTQYF
size: NA; J: TRBJ1-3; V: TRBV30; D: NA; DNA: TGTGCCTGGAGTCCGCTAGGGACTAGCGGAAACACCATATATTTT; CDR3: CAWSPLGTSGNTIYF
size: many; J: TRBJ2-7; V: TRBV20-1; D: NA; DNA: TGCAGTGCTAGAGAATCCGGGACCTCAAAGGGCGAGCAGTACTTC; CDR3: CSARESGTSKGEQYF
size: medium-sized; J: TRBJ2-1; V: TRBV29-1; D: TRBD2; DNA: TGCAGCGTTGAAACTAGCGGGAGGACCTACAATGAGCAGTTCTTC; CDR3: CSVETSGRTYNEQFF
size: NA; J: TRBJ1-4; V: TRBV15; D: NA; DNA: TGTGCCACCAGCATACGACAGATTAATGAAAAACAGTTTTTT; CDR3: CATSIRQINEKQFF
size: NA; J: TRBJ2-3; V: TRBV12-3/TRBV12-4; D: TRBD2; DNA: TGTGCCAGCAGTTATGGGACTAGCGGGAGAGGGGATACGCAGTATTTT; CDR3: CASSYGTSGRGDTQYF
size: few; J: TRBJ2-3; V: TRBV2; D: TRBD1; DNA: TGTGCCAGCAGAACCGGGACAGTGGGGTCAGATACGCAGTATTTT; CDR3: CASRTGTVGSDTQYF
size: medium-sized; J: TRBJ1-4; V: TRBV5-1; D: NA; DNA: TGCGCCAGCAGGGCGGGAGAAGGTACTAATGAAAAACTGTTTTTT; CDR3: CASRAGEGTNEKLFF
size: medium-sized; J: TRBJ2-3; V: TRBV6-2/TRBV6-3; D: NA; DNA: TGTGCCAGCAGACTAGATAGCACAGATACGCAGTATTTT; CDR3: CASRLDSTDTQYF
size: medium-sized; J: TRBJ2-5; V: TRBV28; D: TRBD2; DNA: TGTGCCAGCAGTTCATTCTTAGCGGGAGTAGAACAAGAGACCCAGTACTTC; CDR3: CASSSFLAGVEQETQYF
size: NA; J: TRBJ2-7; V: TRBV5-6; D: NA; DNA: TGTGCCAGCAGCCAGGGACCTACGAGCTCCTACGAGCAGTACTTC; CDR3: CASSQGPTSSYEQYF
size: many; J: TRBJ2-7; V: TRBV20-1; D: TRBD1; DNA: TGCAGTGCTCCTTCGACAGGGGGCATAGCGGCCGAGCAGTACTTC; CDR3: CSAPSTGGIAAEQYF
size: medium-sized; J: TRBJ2-3; V: TRBV20-1; D: TRBD2; DNA: TGCAGTGCTAGCGGGAGGATGAGTGGTACGCAGTATTTT; CDR3: CSASGRMSGTQYF
size: medium-sized; J: TRBJ1-2; V: TRBV20-1; D: TRBD1; DNA: TGCAGTGCGCGGCCCTACAGGGGGCCGGATGGCTACACCTTC; CDR3: CSARPYRGPDGYTF
size: medium-sized; J: TRBJ2-7; V: TRBV7-9; D: NA; DNA: TGTGCCAGCAGCTCAACAGGGATGGGGTCCTACGAGCAGTACTTC; CDR3: CASSSTGMGSYEQYF
size: many; J: TRBJ2-5; V: TRBV20-1; D: NA; DNA: TGCAGTGCTAGAGATCCCGTATTGGGGGAGACCCAGTACTTC; CDR3: CSARDPVLGETQYF
size: many; J: TRBJ2-1; V: TRBV5-1; D: TRBD2; DNA: TGCGCCAGCAGCAAGAGACTAGCGGACTACAATGAGCAGTTCTTC; CDR3: CASSKRLADYNEQFF
size: medium-sized; J: TRBJ1-5; V: TRBV6-5; D: NA; DNA: TGTGCCAGCAGTTTCCGGGACAACAAGGTCCGTAGCAATCAGCCCCAGCATTTT; CDR3: CASSFRDNKVRSNQPQHF
size: medium-sized; J: TRBJ2-1; V: TRBV6-2/TRBV6-3; D: NA; DNA: TGTGCCAGCAGACAGGGTTCGAGTGAGCAGTTCTTC; CDR3: CASRQGSSEQFF
size: few; J: TRBJ2-1; V: TRBV29-1; D: TRBD2; DNA: TGCAGTGTAGCGGGGACTAGCGGGCGCAATGAGCAGTTCTTC; CDR3: CSVAGTSGRNEQFF
size: many; J: TRBJ2-7; V: TRBV20-1; D: NA; DNA: TGCAGTGCTAGGAGACATCTCAGTTCCGAGCAGTACTTC; CDR3: CSARRHLSSEQYF
size: medium-sized; J: TRBJ1-1; V: TRBV28; D: TRBD1; DNA: TGTGCCTCCCAGGACAGGCAGAACACTGAAGCTTTCTTT; CDR3: CASQDRQNTEAFF
size: few; J: TRBJ1-1; V: TRBV27; D: NA; DNA: TGTGCCAGCAGTTTAGCAGCGCAGCAGGGTGAAGCTTTCTTT; CDR3: CASSLAAQQGEAFF
size: medium-sized; J: TRBJ2-7; V: TRBV6-5; D: TRBD2; DNA: TGTGCCAGCAGTTACGGGGCGGGGGGTACCTACGAGCAGTACTTC; CDR3: CASSYGAGGTYEQYF
size: medium-sized; J: TRBJ2-7; V: TRBV7-8; D: NA; DNA: TGTGCCAGCAGCATAGGGGGCTACGAGCAGTACTTC; CDR3: CASSIGGYEQYF
size: large; J: TRBJ1-5; V: TRBV19; D: NA; DNA: TGTGCCAGTAGTTTGACAGGTGATCAGCCCCAGCATTTT; CDR3: CASSLTGDQPQHF
size: many; J: TRBJ2-1; V: TRBV6-6; D: TRBD1; DNA: TGTGCCAGCAGTTTACAGGGGCCCTTCAATGAGCAGTTCTTC; CDR3: CASSLQGPFNEQFF
size: NA; J: TRBJ2-7; V: TRBV11-2; D: NA; DNA: TGTGCCAGCAGCCCTAGACTGCGGGAGCAGTACTTC; CDR3: CASSPRLREQYF
size: many; J: TRBJ1-5; V: TRBV28; D: NA; DNA: TGTGCCAGCAGGGTAGGGGGGGAAAGCAATCAGCCCCAGCATTTT; CDR3: CASRVGGESNQPQHF
size: large; J: TRBJ2-1; V: TRBV5-5; D: NA; DNA: TGTGCCAGCAGCTACCGCGACACAGGGTTGAATGAGCAGTTCTTC; CDR3: CASSYRDTGLNEQFF
size: many; J: TRBJ2-7; V: TRBV28; D: TRBD1; DNA: TGTGCCAGCAGTCCTTCGACAGGGGGGTCTCGCGAGCAGTACTTC; CDR3: CASSPSTGGSREQYF
size: few; J: TRBJ2-7; V: TRBV7-9; D: TRBD1; DNA: TGTGCCAGCAGCCCCGGGACAGGGGACTACGAGCAGTACTTC; CDR3: CASSPGTGDYEQYF
size: medium-sized; J: TRBJ2-3; V: TRBV20-1; D: TRBD2; DNA: TGCAGTGCTAGAGGGCTAGCGGGGGACTACACAGATACGCAGTATTTT; CDR3: CSARGLAGDYTDTQYF
size: large; J: TRBJ1-2; V: TRBV28; D: TRBD1; DNA: TGTGCCACCTGGACAGGGGCTAACTATGGCTACACCTTC; CDR3: CATWTGANYGYTF
size: medium-sized; J: TRBJ2-5; V: TRBV29-1; D: TRBD2; DNA: TGCAGCGTTTTAGGCGGGGGGGTCCAAGAGACCCAGTACTTC; CDR3: CSVLGGGVQETQYF
size: medium-sized; J: TRBJ1-2; V: TRBV30; D: NA; DNA: TGTGCCTGGAGTGTACAGGCGGGGAATGGCTACACCTTC; CDR3: CAWSVQAGNGYTF
size: NA; J: TRBJ2-4; V: TRBV5-1; D: TRBD1; DNA: TGCGCCAGCAGCCCCGGGACAGGGGAAAACATTCAGTACTTC; CDR3: CASSPGTGENIQYF
size: medium-sized; J: TRBJ1-4; V: TRBV6-5; D: TRBD1; DNA: TGTGCCAGCAGTCCCAGACAGGGCTCGCCAACTAATGAAAAACTGTTTTTT; CDR3: CASSPRQGSPTNEKLFF
size: medium-sized; J: TRBJ2-5; V: TRBV2; D: NA; DNA: TGTGCCAGCAGAAGGACAGAGCAAGAGACCCAGTACTTC; CDR3: CASRRTEQETQYF
size: NA; J: TRBJ2-1; V: TRBV2; D: NA; DNA: TGTGCCAGCAGTTATGACAGGAGCTCCTACAATGAGCAGTTCTTC; CDR3: CASSYDRSSYNEQFF
size: medium-sized; J: TRBJ1-2; V: TRBV28; D: NA; DNA: TGTGCCAGCAGTCTCAATGGGGGGGGCCTTAACTATGGCTACACCTTC; CDR3: CASSLNGGGLNYGYTF
size: medium-sized; J: TRBJ2-1; V: TRBV7-2; D: NA; DNA: TGTGCCAGCAGCTCGCATCAGGGGTACAATGAGCAGTTCTTC; CDR3: CASSSHQGYNEQFF
size: many; J: TRBJ2-7; V: TRBV7-6; D: NA; DNA: TGTGCCAGCAGCGCTAGCGTATCCTACGAGCAGTACTTC; CDR3: CASSASVSYEQYF
size: many; J: TRBJ2-6; V: TRBV4-1; D: NA; DNA: TGCGCCAGCAGCCAATGGGACATACGCTCTGGGGCCAACGTCCTGACTTTC; CDR3: CASSQWDIRSGANVLTF
size: medium-sized; J: TRBJ2-2; V: TRBV6-5; D: TRBD1; DNA: TGTGCCAGCAGGAGGGGGCGGAACACCGGGGAGCTGTTTTTT; CDR3: CASRRGRNTGELFF
size: NA; J: TRBJ2-3; V: TRBV20-1; D: TRBD2; DNA: TGCAGTGCTTTACAACTAGCGGGGGGGCCAGATACGCAGTATTTT; CDR3: CSALQLAGGPDTQYF